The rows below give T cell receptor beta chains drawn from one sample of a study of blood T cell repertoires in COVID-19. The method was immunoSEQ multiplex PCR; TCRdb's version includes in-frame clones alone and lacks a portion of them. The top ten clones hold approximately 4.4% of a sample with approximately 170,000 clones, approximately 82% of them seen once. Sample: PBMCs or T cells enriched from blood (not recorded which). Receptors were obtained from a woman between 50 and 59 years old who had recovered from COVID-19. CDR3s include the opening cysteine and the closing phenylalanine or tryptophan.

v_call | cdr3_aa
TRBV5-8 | CASRGTGTARIPYYGYTF
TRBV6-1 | CASSERYTIYF
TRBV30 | CAWRRKDSGLWGYTF
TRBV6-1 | CASSESYRSYGYTF
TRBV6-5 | CASRAGVSTEAFF
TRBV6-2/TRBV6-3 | CASSALPGGKDTEAFF
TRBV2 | CASSGPTPWTEAFF
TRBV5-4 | CASSSPVDYGYTF
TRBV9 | CASSVDPLAFTSGEQFF
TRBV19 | CASQEPGVDSPLHF
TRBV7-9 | CASSLAQATDTQYF
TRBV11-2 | CASSTGTGVYNEQFF
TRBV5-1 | CASSLGGGDSGGTQYF
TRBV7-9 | CASSRGTGGEAFF
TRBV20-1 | CSASVGVGTEAFF
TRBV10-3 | CAIRANDRGNQETQYF
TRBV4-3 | CASSQDPASSTEAFF
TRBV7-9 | CASSLSNTIYF
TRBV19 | CASGPGGGRTNQPQHF
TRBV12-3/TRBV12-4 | CASGTGPNYGYTF
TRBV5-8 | CASSLGRQGNTGELFF
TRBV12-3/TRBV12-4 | CASRSDGHEQFF
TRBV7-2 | CASSLLYTDTQYF
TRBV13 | CASSLYYGGSGNTIYF
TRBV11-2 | CASSLGSRGYAGNEQFF
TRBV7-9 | CASSLATGLYNEQFF
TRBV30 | CAFLLGSSYNEQFF
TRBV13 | CASSPQEPDGYTF
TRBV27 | CASTLTGDNSPLHF
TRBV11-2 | CASSLDRGETQYF
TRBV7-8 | CASSKRQGAPAETQYF
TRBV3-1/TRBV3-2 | CASSSSSDQPQHF
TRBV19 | CASTRGPPILNEQFF
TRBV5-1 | CASSLVSGSYNEQFF
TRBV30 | CAWRDSSGLNIQYF
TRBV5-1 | CASSLGNSNYGYTF
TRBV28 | CASSRPGLLQETQYF
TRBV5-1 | CASTPGHLNTEAFF
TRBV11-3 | CASSPLTSGRPQETQYF
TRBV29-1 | CSVEGTDRDTQYF
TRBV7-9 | CASSPLGGMNTEAFF
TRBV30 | CAWSIGLAKRSIQYF
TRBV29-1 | CSVEGGTGQPQHF
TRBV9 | CASSAGVGTAAEKLFF
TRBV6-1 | CASSEDTGWTGANVLTF
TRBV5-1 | CASSKTSGGASEQFF
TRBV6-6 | CASSQALGGPSEQFF
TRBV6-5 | CASSYWPTSGTEAFF
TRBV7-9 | CASSQTGGEQPQHF
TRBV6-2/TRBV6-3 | CASSGRGPNTEAFF